This T cell receptor (beta chain) was documented in a study of blood T cell repertoires in COVID-19. The count of this clone is one. V was clipped by 4 bases and J by 3 bases, with 12 bases between them. CDR1 and CDR2 (germline): SGHAT, FQNNGV. The CDR3 covers 14 residues. The assay was immunoSEQ multiplex PCR, and TCRdb's table has in-frame clones only and misses some. The sample lists approximately 100,000 clones, more than 85% occurring once. Sequenced sample: peripheral blood. The receptor's source is a man aged 55-75 years with acute or convalescent COVID-19. The V gene is TRBV11-2, the J gene TRBJ1-1; possibly TRBD1 for D (6 bases). The CDR3 loop reads CASSSRGIDTEAFF. CDR3 DNA: TGTGCCAGCAGCTCCAGGGGTATCGACACTGAAGCTTTCTTT.